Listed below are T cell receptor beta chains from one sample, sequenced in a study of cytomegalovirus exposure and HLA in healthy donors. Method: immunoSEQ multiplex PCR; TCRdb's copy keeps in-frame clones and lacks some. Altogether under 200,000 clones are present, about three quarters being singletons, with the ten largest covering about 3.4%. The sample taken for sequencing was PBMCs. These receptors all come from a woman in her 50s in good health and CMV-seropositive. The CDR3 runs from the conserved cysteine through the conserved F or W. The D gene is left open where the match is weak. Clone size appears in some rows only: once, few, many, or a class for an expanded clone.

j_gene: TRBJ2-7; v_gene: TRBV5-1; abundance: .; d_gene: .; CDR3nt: TGCGCCAGCAGCCCCGGTTTTTTCGGGAGCGACGAGCAGTACTTC; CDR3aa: CASSPGFFGSDEQYF
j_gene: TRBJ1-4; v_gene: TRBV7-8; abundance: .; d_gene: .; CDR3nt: TGTGCCAGCAGCTTAGTACGGGTCCCGGGGATTGCAACTAATGAAAAACTGTTTTTT; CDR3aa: CASSLVRVPGIATNEKLFF
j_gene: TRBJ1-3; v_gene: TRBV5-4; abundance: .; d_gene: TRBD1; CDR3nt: TGTGCCAGCAGCTTGGAGGGGACAGTCTCTGGAAACACCATATATTTT; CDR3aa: CASSLEGTVSGNTIYF
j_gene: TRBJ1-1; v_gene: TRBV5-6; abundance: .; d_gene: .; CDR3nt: TGTGCCAGCAGCTTGGGAGGGGGAGAGGGCACTGAAGCTTTCTTT; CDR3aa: CASSLGGGEGTEAFF
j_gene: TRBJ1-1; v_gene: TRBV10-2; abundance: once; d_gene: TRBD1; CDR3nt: TGCGCCAGCAGCCTAGACAGGGATAGCACTGAAGCTTTCTTT; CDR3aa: CASSLDRDSTEAFF
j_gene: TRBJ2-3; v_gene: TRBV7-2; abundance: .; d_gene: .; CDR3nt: TGTGCCAGCAGCGCGAGAGGGGGAGGGAACACAGATACGCAGTATTTT; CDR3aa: CASSARGGGNTDTQYF
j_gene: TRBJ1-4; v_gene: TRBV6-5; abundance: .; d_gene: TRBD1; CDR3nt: TGTGCCAGCAGTTACCGGCAGACATCAGGGGGTGAAAAACTGTTTTTT; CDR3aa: CASSYRQTSGGEKLFF
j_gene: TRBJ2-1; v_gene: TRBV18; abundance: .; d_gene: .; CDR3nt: TGTGCCAGCTCACCATCGGGCAGGGGCAATGAGCAGTTCTTC; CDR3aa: CASSPSGRGNEQFF
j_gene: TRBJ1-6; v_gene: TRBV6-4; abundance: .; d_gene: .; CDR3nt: TGTGCCAGCAGTGATCAGGTTAATTCACCCCTCCACTTT; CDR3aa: CASSDQVNSPLHF
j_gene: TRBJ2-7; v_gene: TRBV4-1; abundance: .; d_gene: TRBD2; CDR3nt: TGCGCCAGCAGCCAAGATCGCCAGCGGGGGGCCTACGAGCAGTACTTC; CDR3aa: CASSQDRQRGAYEQYF
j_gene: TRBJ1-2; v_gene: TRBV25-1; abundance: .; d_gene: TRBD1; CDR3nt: TGTGCCAGCAGTGCCTCAGGGGGAGCCTATGGCTACACCTTC; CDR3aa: CASSASGGAYGYTF
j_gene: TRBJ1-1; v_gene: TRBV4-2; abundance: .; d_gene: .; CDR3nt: TGTGCCAGCAGCCAAGTATCCCCGAACACTGAAGCTTTCTTT; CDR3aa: CASSQVSPNTEAFF
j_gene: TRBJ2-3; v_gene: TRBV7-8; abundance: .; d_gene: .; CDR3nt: TGTGCCAGCAGCCCAAAGACAGGAGGAACCACACATACGCAGTATTTT; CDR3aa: CASSPKTGGTTHTQYF
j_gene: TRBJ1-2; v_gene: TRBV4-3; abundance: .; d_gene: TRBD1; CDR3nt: TGCGCCAGCAGCCAACCTACGACAGGGAATGGCTACACCTTC; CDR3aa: CASSQPTTGNGYTF
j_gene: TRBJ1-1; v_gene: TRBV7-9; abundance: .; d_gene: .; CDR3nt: TGTGCCAGCAGCCCCCTTGACACTGAAGCTTTCTTT; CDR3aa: CASSPLDTEAFF
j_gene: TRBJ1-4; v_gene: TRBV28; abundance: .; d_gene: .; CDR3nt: TGTGCCAGCAGTCCCCCTCTCGACGGGATCGAAAAACTGTTTTTT; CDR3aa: CASSPPLDGIEKLFF
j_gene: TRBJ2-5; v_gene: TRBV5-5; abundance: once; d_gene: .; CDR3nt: TGTGCCAGCAGCTCCGGACAGCCGCAAGAGACCCAGTACTTC; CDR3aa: CASSSGQPQETQYF
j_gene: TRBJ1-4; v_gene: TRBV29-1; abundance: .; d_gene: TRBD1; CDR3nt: TGCAGCGTCTGCCTGACAGGGTTAGCTAATGAAAAACTGTTTTTT; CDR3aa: CSVCLTGLANEKLFF
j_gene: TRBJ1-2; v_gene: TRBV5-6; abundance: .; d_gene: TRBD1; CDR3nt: TGTGCCAGCAGCCCCGGGACAGGGGTTCTTAGGGGCTACACCTTC; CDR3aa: CASSPGTGVLRGYTF
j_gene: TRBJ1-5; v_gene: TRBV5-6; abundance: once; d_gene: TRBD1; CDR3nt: TGTGCCAGCAGCTTGAGACAGGGCGGGTCGGGTCAGCCCCAGCATTTT; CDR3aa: CASSLRQGGSGQPQHF
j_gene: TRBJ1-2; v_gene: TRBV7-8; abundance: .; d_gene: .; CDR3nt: TGTGCCAGCAGCTTAGTAGCGGCTGGGGGCTACACCTTC; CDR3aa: CASSLVAAGGYTF
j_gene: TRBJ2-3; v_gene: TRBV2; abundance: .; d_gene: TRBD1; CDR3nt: TGTGCCAGCAGTGAGGGACAGGGTATCGGAGATACGCAGTATTTT; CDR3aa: CASSEGQGIGDTQYF
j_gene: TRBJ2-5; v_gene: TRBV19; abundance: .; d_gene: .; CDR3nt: TGTGCCAGTAGTATTATGGGACTCCAAGAGACCCAGTACTTC; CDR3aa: CASSIMGLQETQYF
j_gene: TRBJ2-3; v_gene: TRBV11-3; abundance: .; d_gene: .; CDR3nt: TGTGCCAGCAGCCCCGACTTGATTAGCACAGATACGCAGTATTTT; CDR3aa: CASSPDLISTDTQYF
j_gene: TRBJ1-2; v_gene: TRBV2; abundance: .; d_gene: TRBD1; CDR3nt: TGTGCCAGCAGTGAAAATAGTGAGGCAGGGGGCTTTGGAGGCTACACCTTC; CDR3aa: CASSENSEAGGFGGYTF
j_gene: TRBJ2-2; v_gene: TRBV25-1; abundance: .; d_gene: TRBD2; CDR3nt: TGTGCCAGCAGTCACCTTGGGGGACTAGCGGGAGGCACCGGAGAGCTGTTTTTT; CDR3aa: CASSHLGGLAGGTGELFF
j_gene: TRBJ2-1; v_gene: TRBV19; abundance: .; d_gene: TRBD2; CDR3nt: TGTGCCAGTAGACGGACTAGCGGGGACTACAATGAGCAGTTCTTC; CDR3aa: CASRRTSGDYNEQFF
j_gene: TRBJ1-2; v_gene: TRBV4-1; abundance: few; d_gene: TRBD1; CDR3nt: TGCGCCAGCAGCCAAGAGGGGGACAGGGGGCCCCTCAACTATGGCTACACCTTC; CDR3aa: CASSQEGDRGPLNYGYTF
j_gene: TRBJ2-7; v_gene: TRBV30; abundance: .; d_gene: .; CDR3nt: TGTGCCTGGAGTACAGTCTCCGAGCAGTACTTC; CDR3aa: CAWSTVSEQYF
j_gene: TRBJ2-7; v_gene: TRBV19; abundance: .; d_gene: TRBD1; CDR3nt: TGTGCCAGTAGAGGGGGACAGGGGGTCCCTGTCGAGCAGTACTTC; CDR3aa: CASRGGQGVPVEQYF
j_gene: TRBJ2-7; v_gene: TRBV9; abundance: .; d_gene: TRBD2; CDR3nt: TGTGCCAGCAGCGTAGCCCCAGCGGGGGGGATCTACGAGCAGTACTTC; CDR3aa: CASSVAPAGGIYEQYF
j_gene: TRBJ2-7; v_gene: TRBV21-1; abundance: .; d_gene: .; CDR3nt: TGTGCCACCTTCTTATGGCCAGACAGGCGCAACGAGCAGTACTTC; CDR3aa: CATFLWPDRRNEQYF
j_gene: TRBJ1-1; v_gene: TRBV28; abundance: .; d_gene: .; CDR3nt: TGTGCCAGCAACACCCAGACAGAAAACACTGAAGCTTTCTTT; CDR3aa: CASNTQTENTEAFF
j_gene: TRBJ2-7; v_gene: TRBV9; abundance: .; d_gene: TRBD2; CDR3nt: TGTGCCAGCAGTTTACGGCGGGAGTCCCCCGAGCAGTACTTC; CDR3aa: CASSLRRESPEQYF
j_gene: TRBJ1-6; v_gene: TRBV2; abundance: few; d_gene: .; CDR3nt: TGTGCCAAAGGACAAGCCCATTCACCCCTCCACTTT; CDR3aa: CAKGQAHSPLHF
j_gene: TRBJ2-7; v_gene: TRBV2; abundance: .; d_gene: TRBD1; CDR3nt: TGTGCCAGCAGCTACCCGGGACAGGCTCCCTACGAGCAGTACTTC; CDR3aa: CASSYPGQAPYEQYF
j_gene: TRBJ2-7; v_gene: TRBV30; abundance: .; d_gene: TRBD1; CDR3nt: TGTGCCTGGAGTTGGGACAGATCCTACGAGCAGTACTTC; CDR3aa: CAWSWDRSYEQYF
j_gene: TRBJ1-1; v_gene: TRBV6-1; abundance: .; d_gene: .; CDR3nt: TGTGCCAGCAGTTCTTCCACTGAAGCTTTCTTT; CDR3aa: CASSSSTEAFF
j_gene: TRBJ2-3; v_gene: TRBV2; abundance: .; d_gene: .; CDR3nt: TGTGCCACCTCTCTGGGTCGGGGCACAGATACGCAGTATTTT; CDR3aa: CATSLGRGTDTQYF
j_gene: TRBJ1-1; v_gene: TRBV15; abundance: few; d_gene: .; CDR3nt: TGTGCCACCAGCAGAGAGGAGGGGAACACTGAAGCTTTCTTT; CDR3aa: CATSREEGNTEAFF
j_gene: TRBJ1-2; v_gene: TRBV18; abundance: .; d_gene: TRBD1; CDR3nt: TGTGCCAGCTCACCGGTGGGACAGAACTATGGCTACACCTTC; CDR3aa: CASSPVGQNYGYTF
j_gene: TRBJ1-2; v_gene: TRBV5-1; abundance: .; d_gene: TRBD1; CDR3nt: TGCGCCAGCAGCTTGGCCTCGGGACAGCCTCATGGCTACACCTTC; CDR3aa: CASSLASGQPHGYTF
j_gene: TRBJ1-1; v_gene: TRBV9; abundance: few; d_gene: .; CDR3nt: TGTGCCAGCAGCGCTACAGGATTCAACACTGAAGCTTTCTTT; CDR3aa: CASSATGFNTEAFF
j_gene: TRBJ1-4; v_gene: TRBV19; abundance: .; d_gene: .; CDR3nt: TGTGCCAGTACTGACAGGAGCCTTGCAACTAATGAAAAACTGTTTTTT; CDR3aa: CASTDRSLATNEKLFF
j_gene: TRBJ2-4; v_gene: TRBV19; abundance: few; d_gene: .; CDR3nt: TGTGCCAGTAGTATTCTGAACGCGGCCAAAAACATTCAGTACTTC; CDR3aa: CASSILNAAKNIQYF
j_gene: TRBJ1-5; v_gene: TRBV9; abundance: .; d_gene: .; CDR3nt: TGTGCCAGCAGCGTAGGCTCAGACAATCAGCCCCAGCATTTT; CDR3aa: CASSVGSDNQPQHF
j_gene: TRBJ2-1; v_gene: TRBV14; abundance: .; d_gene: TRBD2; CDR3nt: TGTGCCAGCAGCCAAGATGGACTAGGAAACTACAATGAGCAGTTCTTC; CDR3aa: CASSQDGLGNYNEQFF
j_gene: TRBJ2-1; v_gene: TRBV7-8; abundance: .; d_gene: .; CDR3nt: TGTGCCAGCAGCGTATCGGAACAGGGCTACAATGAGCAGTTCTTC; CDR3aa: CASSVSEQGYNEQFF
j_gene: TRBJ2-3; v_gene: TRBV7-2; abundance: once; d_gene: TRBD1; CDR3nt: TGTGCCAGCAGCCCCCGGGACAGGGTTGGAGATACGCAGTATTTT; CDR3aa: CASSPRDRVGDTQYF
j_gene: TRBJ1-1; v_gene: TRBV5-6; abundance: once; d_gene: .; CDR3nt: TGTGCCAGCAGCACCATAGGGGGTACTGAAGCTTTCTTT; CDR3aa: CASSTIGGTEAFF
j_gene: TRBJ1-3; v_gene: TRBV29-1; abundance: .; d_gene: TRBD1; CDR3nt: TGCAGCGTTTCCGGGACAGGGGGGAACACCATATATTTT; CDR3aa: CSVSGTGGNTIYF
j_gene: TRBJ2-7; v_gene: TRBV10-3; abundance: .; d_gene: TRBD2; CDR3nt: TGTGCCATCAGTGATTCAGCGGGAGTATCCTACGAGCAGTACTTC; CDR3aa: CAISDSAGVSYEQYF
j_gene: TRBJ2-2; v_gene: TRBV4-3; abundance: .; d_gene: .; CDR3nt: TGCGCCAGCAGCCAGAGGGCAGGGAACACCGGGGAGCTGTTTTTT; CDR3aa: CASSQRAGNTGELFF
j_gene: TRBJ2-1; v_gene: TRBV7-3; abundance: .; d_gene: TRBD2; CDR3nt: TGTGCCAGCAGCCCGGGACTAGCGGGAGAGGATGAGCAGTTCTTC; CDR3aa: CASSPGLAGEDEQFF
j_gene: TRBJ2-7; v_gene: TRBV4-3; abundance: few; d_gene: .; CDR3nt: TGCGCCAGCAGCCAAGATTCCGGGGGGCTCTCCTACGAGCAGTACTTC; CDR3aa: CASSQDSGGLSYEQYF
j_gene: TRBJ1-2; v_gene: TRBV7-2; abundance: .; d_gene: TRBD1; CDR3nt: TGTGCCAGCAGCTTAGCTGACAGGGCTATGGGGGGCTACACCTTC; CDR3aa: CASSLADRAMGGYTF
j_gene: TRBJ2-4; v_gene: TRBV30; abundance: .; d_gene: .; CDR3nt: TGTGCCTGGAGCTCTCTTCAGGGGTACGGAGCCAAAAACATTCAGTACTTC; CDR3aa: CAWSSLQGYGAKNIQYF
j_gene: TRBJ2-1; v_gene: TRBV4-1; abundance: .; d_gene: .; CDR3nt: TGCGCCAGCAGCCAGACAGAGTTCGCCTACAATGAGCAGTTCTTC; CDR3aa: CASSQTEFAYNEQFF
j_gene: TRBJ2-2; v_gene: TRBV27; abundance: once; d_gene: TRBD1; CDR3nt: TGTGCCAGCAGCCAATTCGGGACAGGGTTCAGCGGGGAGCTGTTTTTT; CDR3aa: CASSQFGTGFSGELFF
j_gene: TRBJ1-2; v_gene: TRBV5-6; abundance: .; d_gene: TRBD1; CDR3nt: TGTGCCAGCAGCCTGACAGGGGAAAGCTATGGCTACACCTTC; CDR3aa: CASSLTGESYGYTF